A single sample gave rise to the 25 T cell receptor beta chains below, sequenced in a study of blood T cell repertoires in COVID-19. Measured with immunoSEQ multiplex PCR; TCRdb has only the in-frame clones, and not every one. The table includes over 70,000 clones, about four fifths detected once. The sample comprised peripheral blood. These TCRs come from a woman of 80 years or more with acute or convalescent COVID-19.

The rearrangement joins TRBV6-2 or TRBV6-3 to TRBJ2-2, with D perhaps matching TRBD2 (7 bases). Between the trimmed V and J ends, which lost 2 bases and 2 bases, there was a span of 21 bases. Germline CDR1 MNHEY, CDR2 SVGEGT. This CDR3 contains 19 residues. CDR3 in DNA: TGTGCCAGCAGTTACCGAGAACAGGAGGGGGGGGCCAACACCGGGGAGCTGTTTTTT. Amino acid sequence: CASSYREQEGGANTGELFF.

J is TRBJ1-5 and V is TRBV28; 8 bases agree with TRBD1. This CDR3 comprises 15 residues. Germline CDR1 is MDHEN and CDR2 is SYDVKM. Germline trimming cut 5 bases from V and 2 bases from J; bases unmatched to any gene: 5. The CDR3 DNA reads as TGTGCCAGCAGTCCGACGACAGGGGGCAATCAGCCCCAGCATTTT. Amino acids: CASSPTTGGNQPQHF.

This clone occurred once. The chain couples TRBV6-2 or TRBV6-3 to TRBJ1-3; tentatively, D is TRBD1 (6 bases). The V end was cut by 2 bases, the J end by 0 bases, with 11 bases between. CDR1 and CDR2 from the germline V gene are MNHEY and SVGEGT. This CDR3 has 16 residues. The CDR3 here is CASSYLGQFSGNTIYF. In nucleotides, the CDR3 is TGTGCCAGCAGTTACCTAGGACAGTTCTCTGGAAACACCATATATTTT.

The chain couples TRBV30 to TRBJ1-5; 7 nucleotides agree with TRBD1. The ends lost 0 bases at V and 2 bases at J; junction bases unmatched: 7. This CDR3 contains 16 residues. From germline, CDR1 is GTSNPN and CDR2 SVGIG (reference sequence). The CDR3 DNA reads as TGTGCCTGGAGTGTAAGCAGGGGGGTACGCAATCAGCCCCAGCATTTT. Amino acids: CAWSVSRGVRNQPQHF.

This chain joins TRBV7-3 and TRBJ1-2; TRBD1 matches 8 bases. Looked up from germline, CDR1 is SGHTA and CDR2 is FQGTGA. The V and J ends lost 5 bases and 4 bases, in that order; junction bases with no gene match: 6. The CDR3 has 14 amino acids. The CDR3 reads CASSPGQGGYGYTF. CDR3 nucleotides: TGTGCCAGCAGCCCTGGACAGGGCGGCTATGGCTACACCTTC.

The J gene is TRBJ1-6, the V gene TRBV7-8; D call uncertain. The CDR3 runs 13 residues. From germline, CDR1 is SGHVS and CDR2 FQNEAQ. The V end lost 1 base, the J end lost 11 bases, and 9 bases lay between the germline ends. CDR3: CASSLGEVTPLHF. The CDR3 nucleotides read TGTGCCAGCAGCTTAGGCGAGGTGACACCCCTCCACTTT.

The gene calls are TRBV19 and TRBJ1-4, with D perhaps TRBD1 (5 bases). Germline assignment: CDR1 LNHDA and CDR2 SQIVND (reference sequence). The length of the CDR3 is 16 residues. V dropped 8 bases and J dropped 7 bases, with 23 bases sitting between them. The DNA for the CDR3 is TGTGCCAGTCGGATCCAGGACGGGGGGAGTAGTGAAAAACTGTTTTTT. Its protein is CASRIQDGGSSEKLFF.

The rearrangement links TRBV10-3 to TRBJ1-5, with D possibly TRBD1 on 5 matching bases. Trimming took off 2 bases at V and 2 bases at J, with 13 bases between the two ends. Germline loops: CDR1 ENHRY, CDR2 SYGVKD. The CDR3 consists of 16 residues. This CDR3 is CAISEQGGEGNQPQHF. Here the CDR3 DNA reads TGTGCCATCAGTGAGCAAGGAGGGGAGGGCAATCAGCCCCAGCATTTT.

The chain recombines TRBV5-5 with TRBJ2-7; TRBD1 is a possible D gene (5 bases). V gave up 0 bases and J gave up 2 bases, with 9 bases separating them. From germline, CDR1 is SGHKS and CDR2 YYEKEE (reference sequence). This CDR3 contains 14 residues. The CDR3 nucleotides are TGTGCCAGCAGCTTGGGACAGCCTACCTACGAGCAGTACTTC. It specifies CASSLGQPTYEQYF.

V is TRBV13 and J is TRBJ1-1; D remains ambiguous. Germline CDR1 reads PRHDT; CDR2 reads FYEKMQ (reference sequence). CDR3 size: 15 residues. V was shortened by 0 bases and J by 0 bases, with 8 bases between the two germline ends. The CDR3 DNA is TGTGCCAGCAGCTTAGGACAGCTCATGAACACTGAAGCTTTCTTT. This sequence encodes CASSLGQLMNTEAFF.

The rearrangement uses TRBV5-8 and TRBJ2-3, with TRBD1 matching over 9 bases. This CDR3 region has 18 residues. In germline, CDR1 is SGHTS, CDR2 YDEGEE. Unmatched junction bases numbered 10, after V lost 1 base and J lost 1 base. The CDR3 sequence is CASSLYRGPLEGTDTQYF. CDR3 nucleotides: TGTGCCAGCAGCTTGTACAGGGGGCCCCTAGAAGGCACAGATACGCAGTATTTT. Combining the CDR3 with reference TRBV5-8 and TRBJ2-3 gives the whole variable domain EAGVTQSPTHLIKTRGQQATLRCSPISGHTSVYWYQQALGLGLQFLLWYDEGEERNRGNFPPRFSGRQFPNYSSELNVNALELEDSALYLCASSLYRGPLEGTDTQYFGPGTRLTVL.

This chain connects TRBV20-1 to TRBJ1-2; 8 nucleotides line up with TRBD1. V gave up 3 bases and J gave up 4 bases; unmatched junction bases: 13. Germline V gene lookup returns CDR1 DFQATT and CDR2 SNEGSKA (reference sequence). This CDR3 spans 16 amino acids. The CDR3 nucleotides read TGCAGTGCTAGTATTTTGGGACAGGCGGGCTTCTATGGCTACACCTTC. This codes for CSASILGQAGFYGYTF.

As DNA, the CDR3 is TGCAGCGTTCCGACTACTCCGTCTGGCTACAATGAGCAGTTCTTC. It yields the protein CSVPTTPSGYNEQFF. The V and J genes are TRBV29-1 and TRBJ2-1; D possibly corresponds to TRBD2 (5 bases). Trimming pared 5 bases from V and 3 bases from J, leaving 17 bases between. CDR3 size: 15 residues. The germline CDR1 and CDR2 sequences are SQVTM and ANQGSEA.

This clone came up once. This chain uses TRBV5-4 with TRBJ2-2; D is undetermined. The CDR3 consists of 14 residues. Deletions cut 0 bases from V and 3 bases from J, with 6 bases between. From germline, CDR1 is SGHNT and CDR2 YYREEE (reference sequence). The CDR3 nucleotides read TGTGCCAGCAGCTTGGACGGTTACACCGGGGAGCTGTTTTTT. It translates to CASSLDGYTGELFF.

The sample holds one count of this clone. The rearrangement uses TRBV30 and TRBJ2-5; D perhaps matches TRBD1 (6 bases). V was cut by 2 bases and J by 3 bases, with 22 bases left in between. CDR1 is GTSNPN and CDR2 is SVGIG in the germline V gene (reference sequence). The CDR3 has 17 amino acids. The CDR3 coding sequence is TGTGCCTGGAGTCCGCACCACATGACAGGTTACAAAGAGACCCAGTACTTC. Translation: CAWSPHHMTGYKETQYF.

The chain employs TRBV19 and TRBJ1-6; D possibly corresponds to TRBD1 (6 bases). This CDR3 is built from 17 residues. The V end was cut by 6 bases, the J end by 2 bases, with 17 bases between. Looked up from germline, CDR1 is LNHDA and CDR2 is SQIVND (reference sequence). The CDR3 reads CASSTDRTTTYNSPLHF. CDR3 DNA: TGTGCCAGTAGCACCGACAGGACGACGACCTATAATTCACCCCTCCACTTT.

The genes are TRBV28 and TRBJ1-6, with D uncertain. Per germline, CDR1 MDHEN and CDR2 SYDVKM. The CDR3 has 15 amino acids. V was shortened by 6 bases and J by 10 bases, with 19 bases between the two germline ends. The CDR3 sequence: CASSLEQVFGSPLHF. CDR3 in DNA: TGTGCCAGCAGCCTCGAGCAGGTTTTTGGGTCACCCCTCCACTTT. The full variable domain, with the rest looked up from reference TRBV28 and TRBJ1-6, is DVKVTQSSRYLVKRTGEKVFLECVQDMDHENMFWYRQDPGLGLRLIYFSYDVKMKEKGDIPEGYSVSREKKERFSLILESASTNQTSMYLCASSLEQVFGSPLHFGNGTRLTVT.

The DNA of the CDR3 is TGTGCCAGCAGCCAAGGAGGCGCAAATAACTATGGCTACACCTTC. Translating it yields CASSQGGANNYGYTF. The genes are TRBV7-3 and TRBJ1-2, with D hard to call. There are 15 residues in the CDR3. Germline V lookup: CDR1 SGHTA, CDR2 FQGTGA. Trimming removed 5 bases from V and 1 base from J, with 14 bases in between.

This chain links TRBV15 with TRBJ1-1, with D unresolved. V was trimmed by 1 base and J by 2 bases, leaving 8 bases between them. The germline gives CDR1 LNHNV, CDR2 YYDKDF (reference sequence). The CDR3 runs to 14 residues. The CDR3 here is CATSRVQTNTEAFF. The CDR3 DNA follows: TGTGCCACCAGCAGAGTACAGACCAACACTGAAGCTTTCTTT.

This clone occurred many times. The chain has TRBV6-5 and TRBJ1-3, with TRBD1 as a possible D gene (6 bases). From germline, CDR1 is MNHEY and CDR2 SVGAGI. This CDR3 has 16 residues. V lost 0 bases and J 2 bases, leaving 11 bases between the germline ends. The CDR3 sequence is CASSYSGGQAGNTIYF. In DNA form, the CDR3 reads TGTGCCAGCAGTTACTCGGGGGGGCAGGCTGGAAACACCATATATTTT.

V gene TRBV4-1 combines with J gene TRBJ1-4; 9 bases line up with TRBD1. The trim removed 0 bases at V and 4 bases at J, leaving 3 bases unmatched. The V gene's germline CDR1 is MGHRA and CDR2 YSYEKL. The CDR3 is 16 amino acids. CDR3 loop: CASSQDEGQGNEKLFF. In DNA form, the CDR3 reads TGCGCCAGCAGCCAAGACGAGGGACAGGGTAATGAAAAACTGTTTTTT.

This rearrangement joins TRBV6-2 or TRBV6-3 to TRBJ1-4; 10 positions agree with TRBD1. From germline, CDR1 is MNHEY and CDR2 SVGEGT. The CDR3 has 16 residues. Germline trimming cut 2 bases from V and 5 bases from J; bases unmatched to any gene: 5. The CDR3 sequence: CASSYAGQGPNEKLFF. CDR3 nucleotide sequence: TGTGCCAGCAGTTACGCGGGACAGGGGCCGAATGAAAAACTGTTTTTT.

The chain couples TRBV29-1 to TRBJ2-1; 11 nucleotides line up with TRBD2. Trimming took 5 bases from V and 0 from J; bases not matched to a gene: 6. The length of the CDR3 is 16 residues. The germline V gene has CDR1 SQVTM and CDR2 ANQGSEA. CDR3 sequence (DNA): TGCAGCGTTCCGACTGGGACTAGCGGCTCCTACAATGAGCAGTTCTTC. Protein sequence: CSVPTGTSGSYNEQFF.

The chain combines TRBV19 with TRBJ2-3, with D unresolved. The CDR3 sequence is 14 residues long. V dropped 6 bases and J dropped 3 bases, with 13 bases sitting between them. Germline CDR1 is LNHDA and CDR2 is SQIVND (reference sequence). CDR3 region: CASSMAYQTDTQYF. The DNA of the CDR3 is TGTGCCAGTAGCATGGCTTACCAGACAGATACGCAGTATTTT.

V is TRBV7-2 and J is TRBJ1-4; D gene uncertain. Germline V gives CDR1 SGHTA, CDR2 FQGNSA. Trimming cost V 5 bases and J 7 bases, with 17 bases left between them. The CDR3 length is 15 residues. The CDR3 spells CASSLGMTGGEKLFF. CDR3 nucleotide sequence: TGTGCCAGCAGCCTCGGGATGACGGGCGGTGAAAAACTGTTTTTT.